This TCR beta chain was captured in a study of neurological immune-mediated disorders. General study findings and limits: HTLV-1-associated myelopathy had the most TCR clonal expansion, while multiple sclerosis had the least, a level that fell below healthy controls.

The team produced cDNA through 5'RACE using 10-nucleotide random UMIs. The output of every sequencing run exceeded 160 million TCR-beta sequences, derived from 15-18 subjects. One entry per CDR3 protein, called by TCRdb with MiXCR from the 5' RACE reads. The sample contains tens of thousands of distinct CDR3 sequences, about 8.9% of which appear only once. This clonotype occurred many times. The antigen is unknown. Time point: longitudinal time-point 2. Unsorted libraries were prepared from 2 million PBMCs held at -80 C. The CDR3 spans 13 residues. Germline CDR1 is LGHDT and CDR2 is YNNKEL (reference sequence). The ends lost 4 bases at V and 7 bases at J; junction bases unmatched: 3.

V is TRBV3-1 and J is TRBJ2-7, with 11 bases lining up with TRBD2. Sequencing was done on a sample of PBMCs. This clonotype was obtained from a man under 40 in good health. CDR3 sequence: CASSPRLAGEQYF. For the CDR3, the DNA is TGTGCCAGCAGCCCCAGACTAGCGGGAGAGCAGTACTTC.